Reported below is one TCR beta chain. The data originate from a study of immune characterization of retroperitoneal liposarcoma. This CDR3 contains 16 residues. Losses at the gene ends were 1 base for V and 2 bases for J; bases not matched to a gene: 5. The germline CDR1 and CDR2 sequences are MGHRA and YSYEKL. TCRdb redid the calling of the PCR reads with MiXCR, one entry per CDR3 protein. Found here are 7,000 to 8,000 distinct CDR3 sequences, 30% of them singletons; the top ten hold about an eighth. The sequence was obtained from a male donor with retroperitoneal liposarcoma. Sequenced input: blood. The chain carries TRBV4-1 and TRBJ2-5; 9 bases map to TRBD2. The CDR3 spells CASSQAPSGMQETQYF. The CDR3 DNA follows: TGCGCCAGCAGCCAAGCGCCTAGCGGGATGCAAGAGACCCAGTACTTC.